The next 32 T cell receptor beta chains were all read from a single sample in a study of technical replicates of blood from several donors. Some clones are missing from TCRdb's copy, which holds only in-frame ones; the method was immunoSEQ multiplex PCR. The data hold approximately 76,000 clones, with more than 85% observed a single time. The sample comprised T cells isolated from PBMCs. Receptor source: a human donor in good health.

The chain uses TRBV6-1 and TRBJ2-7; TRBD2 matches at 7 bases. V trimming: 1 base; J trimming: 3 bases; junction bases outside the gene matches: 6. Germline V gene sequence: CDR1 MNHNS, CDR2 SASEGT. The CDR3 runs to 15 residues. CDR3 loop: CASSEVTSANYEQYF. The CDR3 DNA is TGTGCCAGCAGTGAAGTAACTAGCGCGAACTACGAGCAGTACTTC.

The CDR3 nucleotides read TGTGCCAGCAGCCTTGGGACAGGGGGCGAGCAGTACTTC. Translated, it gives CASSLGTGGEQYF. The chain carries TRBV7-8 and TRBJ2-7; TRBD1 matches at 11 bases. Germline loops: CDR1 SGHVS, CDR2 FQNEAQ. After removal of 5 bases from V and 6 bases from J, the junction contained 3 bases not matched to a gene. The CDR3 spans 13 residues.

The genes are TRBV12-2 and TRBJ1-1; the table gives TRBD1 as D, unverified against the DNA. TRBV12-2 is a pseudogene. The CDR3 is 14 amino acids. CDR3: CASRLAWLDTEAFF. The CDR3 DNA reads TGTGCAAGTCGCTTAGCGTGGCTGGACACTGAAGCTTTCTTT.

The V call is TRBV5-1, the J call TRBJ1-1, with 10 bases matching TRBD1. CDR3 length equals 16 residues. Trimming at V came to 4 bases and at J to 2 bases, leaving 8 bases not matched to a gene. Germline CDR1 reads SGHRS; CDR2 reads YFSETQ. The CDR3, as DNA: TGCGCCAGCAGCATGACAGGGGGCGCGGGTAACACTGAAGCTTTCTTT. It yields the protein CASSMTGGAGNTEAFF.

This chain uses TRBV7-9 with TRBJ1-1; D gene uncertain. Per germline, CDR1 SEHNR and CDR2 FQNEAQ (reference sequence). V was clipped by 3 bases and J by 4 bases, with 12 bases between them. The CDR3 extends over 14 amino acids. The CDR3 DNA reads as TGTGCCAGCAGCTTGGCCCCCCTAGGCACTGAAGCTTTCTTT. Amino acids: CASSLAPLGTEAFF.

The CDR3 nucleotides are TGCAGCGTTGGGAAGCGGACTAGCGGGAACTACGAGCAGTACTTC. Protein: CSVGKRTSGNYEQYF. The V gene is TRBV29-1, the J gene TRBJ2-5; 12 bases match TRBD2. Matching the DNA end better, TRBJ2-7 makes the J call doubtful. CDR3 length: 15 residues. The germline gives CDR1 SQVTM, CDR2 ANQGSEA.

The J gene is TRBJ2-3, the V gene TRBV9; D possibly corresponds to TRBD2 (6 bases). This CDR3 has 14 residues. The germline CDR1 and CDR2 sequences are SGDLS and YYNGEE. V lost 0 bases, J lost 4 bases, and 9 bases lay in between. The CDR3 is CASSVAGAPDTQYF. The CDR3 nucleotides read TGTGCCAGCAGCGTAGCGGGAGCCCCAGATACGCAGTATTTT.

The table lists this clone with a count of one. The genes are TRBV4-1 and TRBJ2-2, with 11 bases fitting TRBD2. The CDR3 runs 18 residues. Trimming removed 3 bases from V and 2 bases from J; junction bases left unmatched: 8. From germline, CDR1 is MGHRA and CDR2 YSYEKL. This chain's CDR3 is CASSQTSGELINTGELFF. CDR3 in DNA: TGCGCCAGCAGCCAGACTAGCGGGGAATTAATCAACACCGGGGAGCTGTTTTTT.

The CDR3 sequence: CAISGTGTVYEQYF. The CDR3, as DNA: TGTGCCATCAGCGGAACCGGGACAGTTTACGAGCAGTACTTC. The chain carries TRBV10-3 and TRBJ2-7; 7 positions agree with TRBD1. This CDR3 region has 14 residues. Germline V CDR1 and CDR2: ENHRY, SYGVKD. The V gene end was trimmed by 6 bases and the J gene end by 4 bases; junction bases not matched to a gene: 9.

The chain combines TRBV25-1 with TRBJ2-1, with 9 nucleotides matching TRBD1. The V and J ends lost 3 bases and 7 bases, in that order; junction bases with no gene match: 7. The CDR3 length is 15 residues. Germline V lookup: CDR1 MGHDK, CDR2 SYGVNS. The CDR3 nucleotides are TGTGCCAGCAGTGAGTACACAGGGGGCGGGAATGAGCAGTTCTTC. This sequence encodes CASSEYTGGGNEQFF.

The V gene is TRBV11-2, the J gene TRBJ1-4; D gene ambiguous. The CDR3 consists of 19 residues. V was pared by 6 bases and J by 8 bases, with 31 bases between. Per germline, CDR1 SGHAT and CDR2 FQNNGV. The CDR3 here is CASSFHAPSGGSSGEKLFF. CDR3 in DNA: TGTGCCAGCAGTTTCCACGCACCATCGGGAGGCAGCTCGGGGGAAAAACTGTTTTTT.

The chain has TRBV27 and TRBJ1-2; unclear D gene. The V gene lost 6 bases and the J gene lost 7 bases, with 9 bases spanning the gap. The CDR3 has 11 amino acids. Per germline, CDR1 MNHEY and CDR2 SMNVEV (reference sequence). Here the CDR3 reads CASSPGFGYTF. The CDR3 DNA reads TGTGCCAGCAGCCCCGGTTTTGGCTACACCTTC.

The J gene is TRBJ2-5, the V gene TRBV29-1; weak D call: TRBD2 (5 bases). The CDR3 is made up of 13 amino acids. V shed 4 bases and J shed 0 bases, with 9 bases lying between them. Germline CDR1 reads SQVTM; CDR2 reads ANQGSEA. The CDR3 loop is CSVAPGNQETQYF. For the CDR3, the DNA is TGCAGCGTTGCCCCGGGGAACCAAGAGACCCAGTACTTC.

V gene TRBV2 combines with J gene TRBJ2-7, with D tentatively TRBD1 (6 bases). Germline assignment: CDR1 SNHLY and CDR2 FYNNEI. Trimming stripped 0 bases from V and 0 bases from J, with 18 bases between. The CDR3 is 18 amino acids. The CDR3 DNA follows: TGTGCCAGCAGTGAAGCGCGCTTAGGGGGATCTGGCTCCTACGAGCAGTACTTC. It yields the protein CASSEARLGGSGSYEQYF.

The rearrangement uses TRBV5-1 and TRBJ1-1, with D tentatively TRBD1 (6 bases). This CDR3 has 15 residues. Germline-derived CDR1 and CDR2 are SGHRS and YFSETQ. The V and J ends lost 0 bases and 8 bases respectively, with 17 bases between them. The DNA for the CDR3 is TGCGCCAGCAGCTTGGAAACGCTGGACAGATCAGAAGCTTTCTTT. Its protein product is CASSLETLDRSEAFF.

V and J are TRBV5-1 and TRBJ2-3; 14 bases fit TRBD2. The CDR3 extends over 16 amino acids. J gave up 4 bases and V 4 bases, and 5 bases lay outside the gene matches. Germline values: CDR1 SGHRS, CDR2 YFSETQ. The DNA for the CDR3 is TGCGCCAGCAGCACGGGACTAGCGGGAGCGGCAGATACGCAGTATTTT. It encodes CASSTGLAGAADTQYF.

This clone has only one observation. The rearrangement joins TRBV10-3 to TRBJ1-1, with a possible D match to TRBD1 (6 bases). The CDR3 has 13 amino acids. Germline lookup yields CDR1 ENHRY and CDR2 SYGVKD. V was clipped by 10 bases and J by 4 bases, with 16 bases between them. The CDR3 DNA reads TGTGCCACCGCTCAGGGGCTCTCCACTGAAGCTTTCTTT. Its translation is CATAQGLSTEAFF.

The rearrangement joins TRBV13 to TRBJ2-7; D gene ambiguous. In germline, CDR1 is PRHDT, CDR2 FYEKMQ (reference sequence). The CDR3 consists of 17 residues. Trimming cost V 2 bases and J 4 bases, with 21 bases left between them. DNA for the CDR3: TGTGCCAGCAGCTTATACCCCGGCGGAGAAATTTCTTACGAGCAGTACTTC. Its translation: CASSLYPGGEISYEQYF.

CDR3 region: CASSPGTGNYEQYF. The CDR3 DNA reads as TGTGCCAGCAGTCCCGGGACAGGGAATTACGAGCAGTACTTC. The chain couples TRBV6-6 to TRBJ2-7; 9 bases align to TRBD1. This CDR3 is 14 amino acids long. V lost 5 bases to trimming and J lost 4 bases; unmatched junction nucleotides: 6. Germline CDR1 and CDR2: MNHNY and SVGAGI (reference sequence).

The rearrangement joins TRBV21-1 to TRBJ2-2; no check of the table's D call, TRBD1, against the DNA was made. TRBV21-1 is an annotated pseudogene. The CDR3 sequence is 17 residues long. For the CDR3, the DNA is TGTGCCAGCAGCAAAGCTTTCACCGAACAGTTACCCGGGGAGCTGTTTTTT. This encodes CASSKAFTEQLPGELFF.

The V call is TRBV13, the J call TRBJ2-2; tentative D call: TRBD1 (8 bases). The germline CDR1 and CDR2 sequences are PRHDT and FYEKMQ (reference sequence). The CDR3 length is 16 residues. The germline V and J ends were trimmed by 7 bases and 5 bases, with 20 bases remaining between them. The CDR3: CASTYRQGRGTGELFF. Here the CDR3 DNA reads TGTGCCAGCACTTATCGACAGGGGAGGGGAACCGGGGAGCTGTTTTTT.

The V gene is TRBV7-6, the J gene TRBJ2-3; no clear D. The germline V gene encodes CDR1 SGHVS and CDR2 FNYEAQ. CDR3 length: 16 amino acids. V was pared by 6 bases and J by 3 bases, with 19 bases between. The CDR3 DNA follows: TGTGCCAGCAGTCTAGAGTCCGTAATTAGGACAGATACGCAGTATTTT. The encoded protein is CASSLESVIRTDTQYF.

The chain employs TRBV11-3 and TRBJ2-1; no definite D call. This CDR3 contains 14 residues. V was cut by 0 bases and J by 5 bases, with 8 bases left in between. Germline values: CDR1 SGHNT, CDR2 YENEEA. The CDR3 loop reads CASSLDTADNEQFF. The CDR3, as DNA: TGTGCCAGCAGCTTAGATACGGCGGACAATGAGCAGTTCTTC.

The chain is built from TRBV7-3 and TRBJ1-4, with a possible D match to TRBD1 (6 bases). Between the trimmed V and J ends, which lost 2 bases and 6 bases, there was a span of 10 bases. The V gene's germline CDR1 is SGHTA and CDR2 FQGTGA. This CDR3 region has 14 residues. The CDR3 spells CASSLEHRDEKLFF. DNA for the CDR3: TGTGCCAGCAGCTTAGAACACAGGGATGAAAAACTGTTTTTT.

This sequence joins TRBV18 and TRBJ1-4; D uncertain. Trimming pared 1 base from V and 3 bases from J, leaving 9 bases between. The CDR3 is 15 amino acids. CDR1 and CDR2 (germline): KGHSH, LQKENI. The CDR3, as DNA: TGTGCCAGCTCACCACAGGAGGAGGCTAATGAAAAACTGTTTTTT. Its translation is CASSPQEEANEKLFF.

This sequence joins TRBV9 and TRBJ2-2, with TRBD1 matching 10 bases. Trimming removed 0 bases from V and 5 bases from J; junction bases left unmatched: 1. The CDR3 sequence is 15 residues long. From germline, CDR1 is SGDLS and CDR2 YYNGEE. CDR3 bases: TGTGCCAGCAGCGTAGTGGGACAGGGGACCGGGGAGCTGTTTTTT. The encoded protein is CASSVVGQGTGELFF. The full variable domain, in which reference TRBV9 and TRBJ2-2 provide the parts outside the CDR3, is DSGVTQTPKHLITATGQRVTLRCSPRSGDLSVYWYQQSLDQGLQFLIQYYNGEERAKGNILERFSAQQFPDLHSELNLSSLELGDSALYFCASSVVGQGTGELFFGEGSRLTVL.

This clone was picked up one time. CDR3 in DNA: TGTGCCAGCAGCTTTGTTGGGGAGATGAACACTGAAGCTTTCTTT. It specifies CASSFVGEMNTEAFF. The J gene is TRBJ1-1, the V gene TRBV12-1. TRBV12-1 is a pseudogene. The CDR3 covers 15 residues.

J is TRBJ1-1 and V is TRBV2, with 8 nucleotides matching TRBD1. This CDR3 has 16 residues. In germline, CDR1 is SNHLY, CDR2 FYNNEI. V shed 7 bases, J shed 6 bases, and the junction held 16 bases outside the gene matches. DNA for the CDR3: TGTGCCAGCAAGGAGATAAGAGGACAGGGCTGGGCTGAAGCTTTCTTT. Amino acid sequence: CASKEIRGQGWAEAFF.

The rearrangement links TRBV11-2 to TRBJ1-2; TRBD1 matches 10 bases. Germline V CDR1 and CDR2: SGHAT, FQNNGV. Trimming removed 6 bases from V and 6 bases from J; junction bases left unmatched: 4. The CDR3 has 13 residues. The CDR3 sequence is CASRPGTGDGYTF. As DNA, the CDR3 is TGTGCCAGCAGGCCCGGGACAGGGGATGGCTACACCTTC.

The chain carries TRBV30 and TRBJ2-6; TRBD1 might be the D (6 bases). Germline loops: CDR1 GTSNPN, CDR2 SVGIG (reference sequence). The ends were cut back, 4 bases at V and 2 bases at J, with 15 bases in the middle. The CDR3 is 16 residues long. The CDR3 protein is CAWISVGAPGANVLTF. In nucleotides, the CDR3 is TGTGCCTGGATATCTGTGGGGGCGCCTGGGGCCAACGTCCTGACTTTC.

The chain couples TRBV27 to TRBJ2-1, with 9 bases aligning to TRBD2. Germline V CDR1 and CDR2: MNHEY, SMNVEV (reference sequence). Unmatched junction bases numbered 15, after V lost 6 bases and J lost 0 bases. This CDR3 region has 19 residues. The CDR3 coding sequence is TGTGCCAGCAGCTCGATCGGACTAGCGTCCCTTGGCTCCTACAATGAGCAGTTCTTC. The encoded protein is CASSSIGLASLGSYNEQFF.

V and J are TRBV29-1 and TRBJ2-3; TRBD2 might be the D (5 bases). The CDR3 covers 14 residues. Trimming took off 4 bases at V and 1 base at J, with 12 bases between the two ends. Germline lookup yields CDR1 SQVTM and CDR2 ANQGSEA. CDR3 sequence: CSVVLRAGTDTQYF. The CDR3 DNA follows: TGCAGCGTTGTCTTGCGGGCCGGCACAGATACGCAGTATTTT.